This TCR beta chain was found in a study of T cell repertoires in cytomegalovirus infection (dated by TCRdb to between 2018 and 2021). As for the study more broadly: Recently identified HLA-C-restricted CMV epitopes, whose presentation resists viral immunomodulation, were targeted by peptide stimulations together with well-studied HLA-B-restricted epitopes. The HLA type of each donor mattered for the analysis, because public TCR beta signatures pointed to carriage of CMV infection along with the matching HLA type. The investigation overall reported the following: In the ex vivo response, HLA-C-restricted CMV-specific TCR beta clonotypes were dominant, and in two of eight donors the single most frequent clonotype came from this HLA-C-restricted group. Carriers of CMV infection plus the relevant HLA type were discriminated by the cumulative frequency of public TCR beta family members in the study cohort and in an independent approximately 400-donor cohort.

Comments on this clonotype: No cognate antigen has been identified for it. The record has no base qualities; no much larger clone is one base away.

For sequencing, an Illumina HiSeq 1500 was employed. TCRdb reworked the public reads: Q25 trimming with fastp, MiXCR clone assembly, productive beta chains retained. Identical CDR3 protein sequences are pooled into one entry, listed with their most common genes and DNA. The sample table lists nearly 700,000 distinct CDR3 sequences, around 30% of them with a count of one. Around a sixth of the sample is in the top ten clones. Read against the paper, the sample's treatment or condition label means: in vitro stimulation with specific CMV peptide epitopes to enrich CMV-specific T cells. CDR1 and CDR2, per the germline V gene, are MGHRA and YSYEKL. Counted from cysteine to phenylalanine, this CDR3 has 16 amino acids. Only CDR3 DNA is held: 48 bases, read in frame from base 1. V and J are truncated by 4 bases and 5 bases respectively, leaving an intervening sequence of 18 bases.

Sequencing used cultured PBMCs, obtained from culture after CMV antigen stimulation. This chain is built from TRBV4-1 and TRBJ2-1, with a tentative D gene TRBD1 over 6 matching bases. This receptor was identified in a human donor in good health (CMV status not recorded). Some clones in this sample may be carry-over from other donors' samples. The DNA sequence follows: TGCGCCAGCAGCCCCTTTGCTCTTGGACAGAACAATGAGCAGTTCTTC. This is translated as CASSPFALGQNNEQFF.